The 10 T cell receptor beta chains below come from one sample, sequenced in a study of shared clonotypes between healthy human individuals. Repertoires were generated with immunoSEQ multiplex PCR, while TCRdb's copy carries only in-frame clones and drops some. The data contain roughly 86,000 clones, approximately 63% of them singletons. The specimen was memory CD8+ T cells sorted from blood. As to subset: CD45RO+ cells pooled with CCR7-negative TemRA cells. The receptors were sampled from a young man in good health.

The chain joins TRBV6-5 to TRBJ2-3, with TRBD1 as a possible D gene (5 bases). Germline values: CDR1 MNHEY, CDR2 SVGAGI. The V end lost 2 bases, the J end lost 2 bases, and 11 bases lay between the germline ends. The CDR3 is 15 amino acids. Here the CDR3 DNA reads TGTGCCAGCAGTTACGGGCAGGGCTACACAGATACGCAGTATTTT. This translates into CASSYGQGYTDTQYF.

The chain combines TRBV28 with TRBJ2-1; possibly TRBD2 for D (5 bases). The length of the CDR3 is 16 residues. V was clipped by 4 bases and J by 5 bases, with 18 bases between them. The germline V gene has CDR1 MDHEN and CDR2 SYDVKM. The CDR3 sequence: CASSSRASLGNNEQFF. CDR3 DNA: TGTGCCAGCAGTTCTCGCGCCAGTCTCGGGAACAATGAGCAGTTCTTC.

For the CDR3, the DNA is TGTGCCAGCTCACCGCCGGGACAGGGCCCCGCGAGGGCCGGGGAGCTGTTTTTT. Protein sequence: CASSPPGQGPARAGELFF. The chain recombines TRBV18 with TRBJ2-2, with 9 bases that match TRBD1. Germline CDR1 KGHSH, CDR2 LQKENI. J was trimmed by 6 bases and V by 3 bases; bases with no gene match: 14. The CDR3 spans 18 residues.

This clone was seen ten or more times. The chain links TRBV13 to TRBJ2-7; 9 nucleotides match TRBD2. The CDR3 covers 14 residues. Looked up from germline, CDR1 is PRHDT and CDR2 is FYEKMQ (reference sequence). The junction had 8 bases not matched to a gene; V was cut back by 6 bases and J by 5 bases. The chain's CDR3 is CASSSAGGGNEQYF. CDR3 DNA: TGTGCCAGCAGTTCAGCGGGAGGAGGAAACGAGCAGTACTTC.

The rearrangement uses TRBV6-5 and TRBJ2-7, with TRBD1 as a possible D gene (7 bases). This CDR3 comprises 11 residues. Trimming pared 6 bases from V and 7 bases from J, leaving 10 bases between. The germline CDR1 and CDR2 sequences are MNHEY and SVGAGI. CDR3 nucleotides: TGTGCCAGCAGCCAGGGGGGTGAGCAGTACTTC. The encoded protein is CASSQGGEQYF.

This chain uses TRBV5-4 with TRBJ2-3, with D hard to call. The V end was cut by 3 bases, the J end by 1 base, with 24 bases between. CDR3 length: 19 amino acids. Germline V gives CDR1 SGHNT, CDR2 YYREEE (reference sequence). The DNA of the CDR3 is TGTGCCAGCAGCTCCTACGGACGAGTCACTACGCCCCGCACAGATACGCAGTATTTT. Translating it yields CASSSYGRVTTPRTDTQYF.

As for this clone: Other DNA sequences in this sample translate to the same CDR3. V and J are TRBV28 and TRBJ2-7, with D unclear. The CDR3 length is 11 residues. Trimming left V 3 bases short and J 3 bases short, with 3 bases between. Germline V gene sequence: CDR1 MDHEN, CDR2 SYDVKM. This CDR3 is CASSLHYEQYF. CDR3 sequence (DNA): TGTGCCAGCAGTTTGCACTACGAGCAGTACTTC.

This chain connects TRBV11-2 to TRBJ2-2; 7 nucleotides align to TRBD1. This CDR3 contains 15 residues. Per germline, CDR1 SGHAT and CDR2 FQNNGV. Trimming removed 1 base from V and 6 bases from J; junction bases left unmatched: 5. The CDR3 DNA reads as TGTGCCAGCAGCTTAGCGAACAGGGGTGCCGGGGAGCTGTTTTTT. This encodes CASSLANRGAGELFF.

The chain joins TRBV7-8 to TRBJ2-1; 8 nucleotides align to TRBD2. Per germline, CDR1 SGHVS and CDR2 FQNEAQ. The CDR3 spans 18 residues. J gave up 4 bases and V 2 bases, and 13 bases lay outside the gene matches. In DNA form, the CDR3 reads TGTGCCAGCAGCTTATGGTGGGGCATAGCGGGGAAATACAATGAGCAGTTCTTC. It encodes CASSLWWGIAGKYNEQFF.

V gene TRBV10-3 combines with J gene TRBJ2-7; a weak D match, TRBD2 (6 bases). Germline V gives CDR1 ENHRY, CDR2 SYGVKD. Trimming left V 3 bases short and J 1 base short, with 13 bases between. There are 15 residues in the CDR3. In nucleotides, the CDR3 is TGTGCCATCAGTGAAACGTACCGGGGGTCCTACGAGCAGTACTTC. Translated, it gives CAISETYRGSYEQYF.